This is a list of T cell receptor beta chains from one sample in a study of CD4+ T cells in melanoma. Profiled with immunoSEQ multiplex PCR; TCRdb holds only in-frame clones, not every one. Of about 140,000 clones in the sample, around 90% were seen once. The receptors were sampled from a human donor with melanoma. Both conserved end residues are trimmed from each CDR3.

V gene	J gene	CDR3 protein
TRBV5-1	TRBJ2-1	ASSTIPGQGSNEQF
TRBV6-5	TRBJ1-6	ASSYTGSGSPLH
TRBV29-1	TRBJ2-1	SFTGTSGGPRNNEQF
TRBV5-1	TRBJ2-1	ASNDAAYNEQF
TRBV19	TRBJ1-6	ASSIRGQDSPLH
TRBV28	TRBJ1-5	ASSFFNQPQH
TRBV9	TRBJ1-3	ASSSGTGAGNTIY
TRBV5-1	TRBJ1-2	ASSFGGGIGGYT
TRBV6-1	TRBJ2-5	ASSERSGETQY
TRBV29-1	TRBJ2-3	SADGGGTDTQY
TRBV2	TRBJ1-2	ASSENRAYGYT
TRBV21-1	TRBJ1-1	ASSKVFRAGRNTEAF
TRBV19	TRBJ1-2	ASSSAGRYGYT
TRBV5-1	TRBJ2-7	ASSTGTGVSYEQY
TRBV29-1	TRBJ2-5	SVVPGQGRREQY